The following is a T cell receptor (beta chain) sequence with its context. This entry comes from a study of blood T cell repertoires in COVID-19. In the study overall: Researchers got acute and convalescent COVID-19 samples from the United States, Italy and Spain.

Germline V gives CDR1 SGHVS, CDR2 FNYEAQ. The CDR3 sequence is 15 residues long. Deletions cut 2 bases from V and 3 bases from J, with 13 bases between. Using immunoSEQ multiplex PCR, the repertoire was profiled, and TCRdb retains in-frame clones only, with some absent. This sample yields fewer than 200,000 clones, of which approximately 80% are seen a single time; approximately 12% belongs to the top ten. The chain links TRBV7-6 to TRBJ2-5; maybe TRBD2 (7 bases). The sequencing sample was made of PBMCs or T cells enriched from blood (not recorded which). The receptor was derived from a man between 45 and 60 years old who had recovered from COVID-19. The CDR3 protein is CASSLRGDYKETQYF. The DNA of the CDR3 is TGTGCCAGCAGCTTAAGGGGGGACTACAAAGAGACCCAGTACTTC.